This passage covers 9 T cell receptor beta chains from one sample sequenced in a study of blood T cell repertoires in COVID-19. Assay used: immunoSEQ multiplex PCR; TCRdb lists only in-frame clones, some missing. The sample has roughly 82,000 clones; more than 70% are singletons. Sequencing used peripheral blood. Source of these receptors: an older woman with acute or convalescent COVID-19.

This clone turned up a few times. This sample includes further DNA sequences coding for the same CDR3. This sequence joins TRBV7-3 and TRBJ2-3, with 10 nucleotides matching TRBD2. The CDR3 length is 14 residues. V was pared by 5 bases and J by 1 base, with 0 bases of the junction left unmatched. Per germline, CDR1 SGHTA and CDR2 FQGTGA. CDR3 sequence reads: CASSLAGGTDTQYF. The CDR3 DNA reads TGTGCCAGCAGCCTAGCGGGGGGCACAGATACGCAGTATTTT.

In this sample, this clone turned up a few times. The chain uses TRBV5-4 and TRBJ2-4; perhaps TRBD2 as D (6 bases). The V end was cut by 3 bases, the J end by 0 bases, with 19 bases between. Germline V gives CDR1 SGHNT, CDR2 YYREEE (reference sequence). The CDR3 loop spans 18 amino acids. CDR3 region: CASSSPGIGDLAKNIQYF. CDR3 nucleotide sequence: TGTGCCAGCAGCTCCCCAGGGATAGGGGACTTAGCCAAAAACATTCAGTACTTC.

This clone is a singleton in its sample. The V and J genes are TRBV3-1 (or the pseudogene TRBV3-2) and TRBJ1-1; 9 bases are shared with TRBD1. Germline V gene data show CDR1 as LGHDT and CDR2 as YNNKEL (reference sequence). The CDR3 contains 17 residues. J lost 6 bases, V lost 3 bases, and 14 bases had no gene match. In DNA form, the CDR3 reads TGTGCCAGCAGCCACCGCGACCCGGGACAGGGACGCGCTGAAGCTTTCTTT. Protein sequence: CASSHRDPGQGRAEAFF.

This chain joins TRBV7-2 and TRBJ2-1, with 7 bases identical to TRBD2. CDR1 is SGHTA, CDR2 FQGNSA, per germline. The CDR3 spans 16 residues. V shed 0 bases, J shed 4 bases, and the junction held 6 bases outside the gene matches. CDR3 DNA sequence: TGTGCCAGCAGCTTAGCCTCAATAGCGGGTTACAATGAGCAGTTCTTC. Protein sequence: CASSLASIAGYNEQFF.

V is TRBV2 and J is TRBJ1-6; no definite D call. The CDR3 loop spans 15 amino acids. Trimming left V 6 bases short and J 8 bases short, with 17 bases between. Per the germline V gene, CDR1 is SNHLY and CDR2 is FYNNEI. The CDR3 sequence: CASSPPGTQDSPLHF. Written as DNA, the CDR3 is TGTGCCAGCAGCCCCCCAGGTACCCAAGATTCACCCCTCCACTTT.

This chain joins TRBV13 and TRBJ1-1, with D unresolved. Trimming stripped 0 bases from V and 6 bases from J, with 11 bases between. Germline CDR1 PRHDT, CDR2 FYEKMQ (reference sequence). The CDR3 is made up of 14 amino acids. The CDR3 reads CASSLGPKASEAFF. The CDR3 DNA sequence: TGTGCCAGCAGCTTAGGCCCTAAAGCCTCTGAAGCTTTCTTT.

J is TRBJ2-2 and V is TRBV29-1; TRBD1 might be the D (6 bases). The V end was cut by 1 base, the J end by 1 base, with 10 bases between. The CDR3 is made up of 15 amino acids. CDR1 is SQVTM and CDR2 is ANQGSEA in the germline V gene. Written as DNA, the CDR3 is TGCAGCGTTGAAGCCCCGGGACAGAACACCGGGGAGCTGTTTTTT. Residues: CSVEAPGQNTGELFF.

The J gene is TRBJ2-5, the V gene TRBV7-9, with 8 bases matching TRBD1. The CDR3 runs 16 residues. Per the germline V gene, CDR1 is SEHNR and CDR2 is FQNEAQ (reference sequence). Germline trimming cut 1 base from V and 2 bases from J; bases unmatched to any gene: 6. The CDR3 DNA sequence: TGTGCCAGCAGCTTAGGGGTGGGACAGGCTCAAGAGACCCAGTACTTC. Encoded protein: CASSLGVGQAQETQYF.

A few counts support this clone. This chain joins TRBV7-2 and TRBJ2-5, with 8 positions matching TRBD2. J gave up 2 bases and V 2 bases, and 1 base lay outside the gene matches. The germline gives CDR1 SGHTA, CDR2 FQGNSA. The CDR3 has 14 residues. The CDR3 nucleotides are TGTGCCAGCAGCTTATCTAGCGGGCAAGAGACCCAGTACTTC. The encoded protein is CASSLSSGQETQYF.